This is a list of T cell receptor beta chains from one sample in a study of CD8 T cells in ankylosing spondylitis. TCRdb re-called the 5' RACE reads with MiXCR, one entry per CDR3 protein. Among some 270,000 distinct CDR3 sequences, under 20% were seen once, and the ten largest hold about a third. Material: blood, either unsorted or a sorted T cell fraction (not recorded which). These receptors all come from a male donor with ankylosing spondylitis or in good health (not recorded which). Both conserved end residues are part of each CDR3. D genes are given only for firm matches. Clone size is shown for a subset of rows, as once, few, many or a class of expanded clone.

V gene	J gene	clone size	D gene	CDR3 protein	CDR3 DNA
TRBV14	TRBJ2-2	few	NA	CASSQGRPNTGELFF	TGTGCCAGCAGCCAAGGTCGTCCGAACACCGGGGAGCTGTTTTTT
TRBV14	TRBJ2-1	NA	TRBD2	CASSPSGRVDEQFF	TGTGCCAGCAGCCCAAGCGGGAGGGTAGATGAGCAGTTCTTC
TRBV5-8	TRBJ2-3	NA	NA	CASSLPTSPLADTQYF	TGTGCCAGCAGCTTACCGACTAGTCCATTGGCAGATACGCAGTATTTT
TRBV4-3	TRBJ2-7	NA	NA	CASSQDRSAFYEQYF	TGCGCCAGCAGCCAAGATCGCTCCGCTTTCTACGAGCAGTACTTC
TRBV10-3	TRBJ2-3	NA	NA	CAISESGVEDTQYF	TGTGCCATCAGTGAGTCCGGGGTTGAAGATACGCAGTATTTT
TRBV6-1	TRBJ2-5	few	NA	CASSPPSFAQETQYF	TGTGCCAGCAGTCCCCCTAGTTTCGCCCAAGAGACCCAGTACTTC
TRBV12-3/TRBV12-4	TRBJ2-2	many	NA	CASSVTGELFF	TGTGCCAGCAGCGTCACCGGGGAGCTGTTTTTT
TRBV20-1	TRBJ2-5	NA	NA	CSAGTGNQETQYF	TGCAGTGCGGGCACAGGTAACCAAGAGACCCAGTACTTC
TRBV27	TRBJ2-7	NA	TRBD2	CASAEPSGAYEQYF	TGTGCCAGCGCCGAGCCTAGCGGGGCCTACGAGCAGTACTTC
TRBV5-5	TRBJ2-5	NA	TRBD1	CASRLTGDRGVQETQYF	TGTGCCAGCAGGTTGACTGGAGACAGGGGGGTCCAAGAGACCCAGTACTTC
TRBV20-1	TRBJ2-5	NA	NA	CSARDGLQETQYF	TGCAGTGCTAGAGACGGGCTACAAGAGACCCAGTACTTC
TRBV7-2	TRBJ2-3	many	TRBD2	CASSPLAGGSTDTQYF	TGTGCCAGCAGCCCCTTAGCGGGGGGGAGCACAGATACGCAGTATTTT
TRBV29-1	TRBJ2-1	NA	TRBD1	CSVVRTGGNEQFF	TGCAGCGTTGTTCGGACAGGGGGTAATGAGCAGTTCTTC
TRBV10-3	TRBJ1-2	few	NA	CAISESQHYGYTF	TGTGCCATCAGTGAGTCCCAACACTATGGCTACACCTTC
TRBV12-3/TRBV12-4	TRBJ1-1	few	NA	CASSQGGLEAFF	TGTGCCAGCAGCCAGGGAGGGCTTGAAGCTTTCTTT
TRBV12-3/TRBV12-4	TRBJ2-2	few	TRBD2	CASSLYLAGGTGELFF	TGTGCCAGCAGTTTATATCTAGCGGGAGGAACCGGGGAGCTGTTTTTT
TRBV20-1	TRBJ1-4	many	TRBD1	CSAGDRVREKLFF	TGCAGTGCTGGGGACAGGGTTCGCGAAAAACTGTTTTTT
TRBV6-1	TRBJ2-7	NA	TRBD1	CASGTGPSYEQYF	TGTGCCAGCGGGACAGGCCCCTCCTACGAGCAGTACTTC
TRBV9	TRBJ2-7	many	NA	CASSVGGTLYEQYF	TGTGCCAGCAGCGTAGGTGGTACCTTATACGAGCAGTACTTC
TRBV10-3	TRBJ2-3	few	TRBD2	CAISESIAGAISSDTQYF	TGTGCCATCAGTGAGTCGATTGCGGGAGCTATTTCGTCAGATACGCAGTATTTT
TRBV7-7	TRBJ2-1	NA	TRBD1	CASSSGGTGYNEQFF	TGTGCTAGCAGCTCTGGGGGGACAGGATACAATGAGCAGTTCTTC
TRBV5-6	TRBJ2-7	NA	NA	CASSFVQNDYEQYF	TGTGCCAGCAGCTTCGTACAGAACGACTACGAGCAGTACTTC
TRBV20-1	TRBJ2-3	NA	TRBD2	CSASSVAGEGDTDTQYF	TGCAGTGCTAGTTCGGTAGCGGGAGAGGGGGACACAGATACGCAGTATTTT
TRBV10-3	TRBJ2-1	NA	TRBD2	CAISESASGSPEQFF	TGTGCCATCAGTGAGTCCGCTAGCGGGAGTCCTGAGCAGTTCTTC
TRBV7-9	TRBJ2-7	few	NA	CASSPRNRDIYEQYF	TGTGCCAGCAGCCCCCGGAACAGGGACATTTACGAGCAGTACTTC
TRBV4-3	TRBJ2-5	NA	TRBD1	CASSRRTGGFQETQYF	TGCGCCAGCAGCCGCCGGACAGGGGGGTTCCAAGAGACCCAGTACTTC
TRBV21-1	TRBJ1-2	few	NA	CASSKAMIRGPKLNYGYTF	TGTGCCAGCAGCAAAGCCATGATCCGTGGGCCTAAATTAAACTATGGCTACACCTTC
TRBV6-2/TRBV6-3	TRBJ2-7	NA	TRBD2	CASSSGLAPYEQYF	TGTGCCAGCAGTTCGGGACTAGCCCCCTACGAGCAGTACTTC
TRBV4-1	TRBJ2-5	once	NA	CASSAAVNQETQYF	TGCGCCAGCAGCGCGGCAGTAAACCAAGAGACCCAGTACTTC
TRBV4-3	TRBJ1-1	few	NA	CASSQDFRGNTEAFF	TGCGCCAGCAGCCAAGATTTCAGGGGAAACACTGAAGCTTTCTTT
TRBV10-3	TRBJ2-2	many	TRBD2	CAISEMGLAGEGTGELFF	TGTGCCATCAGTGAGATGGGACTAGCGGGAGAAGGGACCGGGGAGCTGTTTTTT
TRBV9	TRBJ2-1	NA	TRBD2	CASSSRGRAGEQFF	TGTGCCAGCAGCAGTCGCGGGAGGGCGGGTGAGCAGTTCTTC
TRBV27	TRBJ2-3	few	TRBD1	CASSSDRGGTQYF	TGTGCCAGCAGTTCCGACAGGGGTGGTACGCAGTATTTT
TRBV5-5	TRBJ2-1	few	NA	CASSLSDRRRQVEQFF	TGTGCCAGCAGCCTCTCGGACCGCAGGAGGCAGGTTGAGCAGTTCTTC